This T cell receptor (beta chain) was documented in a study of cytomegalovirus exposure and HLA in healthy donors. 13 Jbeta primers and 60 Vbeta primers were used for the PCR. The repertoire was sequenced with immunoSEQ multiplex PCR; TCRdb's copy has only in-frame clones and lacks some. The sample's table shows 40,000 to 50,000 clones. V dropped 6 bases and J dropped 2 bases, with 17 bases sitting between them. Germline V gene sequence: CDR1 MDHEN, CDR2 SYDVKM. The CDR3 sequence is 15 residues long. Concerning this clone itself: Its antigen is unknown.

The study's findings and limits: Later analysis associated a missense DCLRE1C variant with TCR beta V- and J-gene trimming. Presence/absence analyses took donor sequencing depth as roughly uniform. In a later analysis, productive TCRs from donors in an Asian-associated ancestry cluster reportedly carried fewer N-insertions than the cohort mean.

The chain carries TRBV28 and TRBJ2-7; tentative D call: TRBD1 (6 bases). The origin of this receptor is a woman in her twenties or thirties in good health and CMV-seronegative. Sequenced material: PBMCs. As DNA, the CDR3 is TGTGCCAGCAGCACCGTCGGTAACAGGGCCTACGAGCAGTACTTC. Translated, it gives CASSTVGNRAYEQYF.